The sequence of this T cell receptor beta chain was determined in a study of shared clonotypes between healthy human individuals. Overall study results and limits: Represented diversity, genetic and exposure-history alike, was limited by few donors.

This clone was detected once. Its antigen remains unknown. Repertoires were generated with immunoSEQ multiplex PCR, while TCRdb's copy carries only in-frame clones and drops some. The sample lists 2 million to 3 million clones; 80% to 95% were seen once. The sequence was obtained from a man in his late teens or twenties in good health. Some clones in this sample may be carry-over from other donors' samples. Sequencing was done on a sample of naive CD4+ T cells from PBMCs. Documented subset: CD45RA+ positively selected.

The CDR3 nucleotides are TGTGCCAGCTCACCACAGACAAAGGGGGAAGAGACCCAGTACTTC. It yields the protein CASSPQTKGEETQYF. V is TRBV18 and J is TRBJ2-5; the D gene is possibly TRBD1 (6 bases). Germline CDR1 is KGHSH and CDR2 is LQKENI. The CDR3 length is 15 residues. V shed 1 base and J shed 3 bases, with 12 bases lying between them.